This TCR beta chain came from a study of blood T cell dynamics during melanoma immunotherapy. The germline V gene has CDR1 SEHNR and CDR2 FQNEAQ (reference sequence). CDR3 length: 14 amino acids. Trimming stripped 5 bases from V and 4 bases from J, with 12 bases between. In regard to this clone: Its antigen is not identified.

Some clones are missing from TCRdb's copy, which holds only in-frame ones; the method was immunoSEQ multiplex PCR. Of about 11,000 clones listed, approximately 81% are singletons. Time point given: week 3, after first cycle of checkpoint inhibitor. Apart from two fast progressors, RECIST 1.1 response was judged 12 weeks post-infusion. Regarding the study as a whole: It remained unknown if the driving T cell clones were melanoma-specific.

This receptor was identified in a human donor with melanoma. The rearrangement uses TRBV7-9 and TRBJ1-3; no reliable D call. Specimen: blood, collected from a patient treated with checkpoint blockade. The CDR3 loop is CASSLVQTGNTIYF. CDR3 coding DNA: TGTGCCAGCAGCCTCGTGCAGACAGGAAACACCATATATTTT.